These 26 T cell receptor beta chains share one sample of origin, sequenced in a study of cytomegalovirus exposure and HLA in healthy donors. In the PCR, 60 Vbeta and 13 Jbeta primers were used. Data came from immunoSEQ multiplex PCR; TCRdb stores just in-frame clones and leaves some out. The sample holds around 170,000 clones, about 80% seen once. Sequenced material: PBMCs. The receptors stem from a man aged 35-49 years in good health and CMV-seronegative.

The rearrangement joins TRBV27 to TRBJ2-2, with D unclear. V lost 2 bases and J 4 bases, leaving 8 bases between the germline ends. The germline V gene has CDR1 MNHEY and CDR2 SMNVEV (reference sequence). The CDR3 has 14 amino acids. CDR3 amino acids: CASSLPGSTGELFF. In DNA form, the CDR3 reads TGTGCCAGCAGTTTACCAGGATCCACCGGGGAGCTGTTTTTT.

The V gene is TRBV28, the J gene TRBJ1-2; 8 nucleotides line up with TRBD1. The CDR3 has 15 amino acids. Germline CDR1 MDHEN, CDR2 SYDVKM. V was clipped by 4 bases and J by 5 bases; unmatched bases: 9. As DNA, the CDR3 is TGTGCCAGCAGTTACAGGACAGGGCCGACTTATGGCTACACCTTC. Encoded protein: CASSYRTGPTYGYTF.

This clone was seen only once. The CDR3 protein is CASSYSRGLVETQYF. CDR3 DNA: TGTGCCAGCAGTTACTCCAGGGGGTTGGTAGAGACCCAGTACTTC. The chain is built from TRBV6-5 and TRBJ2-5, with 7 nucleotides matching TRBD1. With 0 bases clipped from V and 4 bases from J, the junction kept 5 bases outside the gene matches. Germline CDR1 MNHEY, CDR2 SVGAGI. CDR3 length: 15 amino acids.

CDR3 nucleotides: TGTGCTACCGGGGATTGGGCCGAGCAGTACTTC. Its translation is CATGDWAEQYF. V is TRBV12-5 and J is TRBJ2-7; D may be TRBD2 (5 bases). V was cut by 10 bases and J by 6 bases, with 13 bases left in between. CDR1 and CDR2 from the germline V gene are LGHNT and FRNRAP. This CDR3 contains 11 residues.

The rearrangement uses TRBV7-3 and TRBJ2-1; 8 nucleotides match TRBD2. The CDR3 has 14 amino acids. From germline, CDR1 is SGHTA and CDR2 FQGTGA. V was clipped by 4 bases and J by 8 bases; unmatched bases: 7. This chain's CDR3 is CASSSGGGGYEQFF. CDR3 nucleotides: TGTGCCAGCAGCTCCGGAGGCGGGGGGTATGAGCAGTTCTTC.

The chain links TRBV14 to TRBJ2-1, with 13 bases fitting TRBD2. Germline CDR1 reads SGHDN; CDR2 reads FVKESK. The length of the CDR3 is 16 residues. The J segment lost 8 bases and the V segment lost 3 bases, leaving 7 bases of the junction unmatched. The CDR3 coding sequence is TGTGCCAGCAGCCATCCACTAGCGGGGGGGTTGGATGAGCAGTTCTTC. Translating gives CASSHPLAGGLDEQFF.

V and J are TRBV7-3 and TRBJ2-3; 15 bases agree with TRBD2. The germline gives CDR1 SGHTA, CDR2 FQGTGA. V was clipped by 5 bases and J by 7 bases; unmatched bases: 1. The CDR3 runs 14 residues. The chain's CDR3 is CASSGTSGGHTQYF. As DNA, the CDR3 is TGTGCCAGCAGCGGGACTAGCGGGGGGCATACGCAGTATTTT.

In DNA form, the CDR3 reads TGTGCCAGCAGACAGGGGACGCCCTCCTACGAGCAGTACTTC. It is translated as CASRQGTPSYEQYF. The rearrangement links TRBV28 to TRBJ2-7, with 7 bases that match TRBD1. The CDR3 extends over 14 amino acids. The V segment lost 6 bases and the J segment 0 bases; nucleotides outside the gene matches: 5. Per the germline V gene, CDR1 is MDHEN and CDR2 is SYDVKM.

In nucleotides, the CDR3 is TGTGCCAGCTCACCAGGACAGGGGACCAATCAGCCCCAGCATTTT. It encodes CASSPGQGTNQPQHF. This chain links TRBV18 with TRBJ1-5, with 9 bases lining up with TRBD1. Germline values: CDR1 KGHSH, CDR2 LQKENI. The CDR3 extends over 15 amino acids. V shed 2 bases and J 3 bases; nucleotides not matched to a gene: 2.

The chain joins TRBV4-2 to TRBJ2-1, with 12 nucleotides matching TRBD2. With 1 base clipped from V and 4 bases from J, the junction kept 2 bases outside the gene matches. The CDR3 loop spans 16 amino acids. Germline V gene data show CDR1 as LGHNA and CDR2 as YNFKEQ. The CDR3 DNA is TGTGCCAGCAGCCAAGCTCTAGCGGGGGGGTACAATGAGCAGTTCTTC. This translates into CASSQALAGGYNEQFF.

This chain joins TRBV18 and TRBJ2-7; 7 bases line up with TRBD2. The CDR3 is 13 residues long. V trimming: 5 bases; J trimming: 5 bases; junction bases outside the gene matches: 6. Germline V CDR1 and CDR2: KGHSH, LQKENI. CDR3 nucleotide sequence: TGTGCCAGCTCAGCGGGAGTTGAGGACGAGCAGTACTTC. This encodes CASSAGVEDEQYF.

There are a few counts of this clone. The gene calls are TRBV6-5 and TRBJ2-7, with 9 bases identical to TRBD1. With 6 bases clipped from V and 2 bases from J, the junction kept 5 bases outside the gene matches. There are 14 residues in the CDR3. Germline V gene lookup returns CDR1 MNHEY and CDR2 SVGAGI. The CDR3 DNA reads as TGTGCCAGCAGCAGGGACAGGGCGACCTACGAGCAGTACTTC. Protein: CASSRDRATYEQYF.

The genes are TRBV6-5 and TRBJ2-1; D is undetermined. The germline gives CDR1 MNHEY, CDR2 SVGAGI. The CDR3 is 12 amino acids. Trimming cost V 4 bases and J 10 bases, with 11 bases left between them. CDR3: CASSSPTNEQFF. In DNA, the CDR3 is TGTGCCAGCAGTTCCCCGACAAACGAGCAGTTCTTC.

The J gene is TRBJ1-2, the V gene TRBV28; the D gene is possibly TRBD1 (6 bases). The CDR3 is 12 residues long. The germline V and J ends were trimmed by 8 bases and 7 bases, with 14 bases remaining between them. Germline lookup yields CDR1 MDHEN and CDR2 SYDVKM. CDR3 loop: CASREQGSGYTF. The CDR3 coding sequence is TGTGCCAGCCGAGAACAGGGCTCTGGCTACACCTTC.

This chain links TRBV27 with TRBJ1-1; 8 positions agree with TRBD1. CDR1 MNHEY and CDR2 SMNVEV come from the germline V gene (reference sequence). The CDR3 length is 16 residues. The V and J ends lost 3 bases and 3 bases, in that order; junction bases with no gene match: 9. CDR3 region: CASSLGPRTGHTEAFF. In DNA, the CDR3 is TGTGCCAGCAGTTTGGGCCCCCGGACAGGGCACACTGAAGCTTTCTTT.

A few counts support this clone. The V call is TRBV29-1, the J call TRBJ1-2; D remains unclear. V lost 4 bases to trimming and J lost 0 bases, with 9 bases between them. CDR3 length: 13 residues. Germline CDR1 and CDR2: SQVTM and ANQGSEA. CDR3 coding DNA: TGCAGCGTTGCCCGTGAGCCTAACTATGGCTACACCTTC. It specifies CSVAREPNYGYTF.

The chain's CDR3 is CASSGGAKNIQYF. CDR3 coding DNA: TGTGCCAGCAGTGGAGGGGCCAAAAACATTCAGTACTTC. This chain connects TRBV6-1 to TRBJ2-4, with a possible D match to TRBD2 (5 bases). The CDR3 extends over 13 amino acids. V lost 4 bases and J 1 base, leaving 5 bases between the germline ends. The germline CDR1 and CDR2 sequences are MNHNS and SASEGT.

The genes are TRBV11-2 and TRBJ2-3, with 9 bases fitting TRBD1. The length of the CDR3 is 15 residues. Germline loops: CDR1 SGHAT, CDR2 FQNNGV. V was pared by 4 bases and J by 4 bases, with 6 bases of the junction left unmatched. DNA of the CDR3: TGTGCCAGCAGCTCCCGGACAGGGGCGTCAGATACGCAGTATTTT. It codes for CASSSRTGASDTQYF.

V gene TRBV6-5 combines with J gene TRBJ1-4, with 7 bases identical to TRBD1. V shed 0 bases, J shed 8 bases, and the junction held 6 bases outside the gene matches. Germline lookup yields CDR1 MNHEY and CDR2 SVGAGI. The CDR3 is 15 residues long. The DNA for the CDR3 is TGTGCCAGCAGTTACTCGGGACAGTCGAACGAAAAACTGTTTTTT. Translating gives CASSYSGQSNEKLFF.

The CDR3 is CASTHQGAGSYEQYF. The CDR3 DNA is TGTGCCAGCACCCATCAGGGGGCCGGATCCTACGAGCAGTACTTC. V is TRBV28 and J is TRBJ2-7; 8 bases agree with TRBD1. This CDR3 is built from 15 residues. Trimming at V came to 7 bases and at J to 1 base, leaving 9 bases not matched to a gene. The V gene's germline CDR1 is MDHEN and CDR2 SYDVKM.

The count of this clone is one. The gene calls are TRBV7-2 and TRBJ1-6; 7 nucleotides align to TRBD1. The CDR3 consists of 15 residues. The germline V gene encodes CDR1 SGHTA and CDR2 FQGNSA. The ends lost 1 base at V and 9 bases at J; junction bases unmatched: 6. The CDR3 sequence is CASSLEPAGGSPLHF. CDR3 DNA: TGTGCCAGCAGCTTAGAGCCCGCAGGGGGTTCACCCCTCCACTTT. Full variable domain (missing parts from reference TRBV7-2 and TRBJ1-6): GAGVSQSPSNKVTEKGKDVELRCDPISGHTALYWYRQSLGQGLEFLIYFQGNSAPDKSGLPSDRFSAERTGGSVSTLTIQRTQQEDSAVYLCASSLEPAGGSPLHFGNGTRLTVT.

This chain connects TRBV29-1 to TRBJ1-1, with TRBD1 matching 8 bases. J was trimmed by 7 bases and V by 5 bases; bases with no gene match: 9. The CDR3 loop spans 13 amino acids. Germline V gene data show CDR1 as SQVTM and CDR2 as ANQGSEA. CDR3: CSVWEGTGGEAFF. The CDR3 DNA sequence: TGCAGCGTTTGGGAGGGAACAGGGGGTGAAGCTTTCTTT.

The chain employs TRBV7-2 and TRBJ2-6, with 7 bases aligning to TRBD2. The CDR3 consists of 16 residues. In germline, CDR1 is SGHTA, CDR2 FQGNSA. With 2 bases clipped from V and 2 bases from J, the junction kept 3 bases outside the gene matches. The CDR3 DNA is TGTGCCAGCAGCTTATCTAGCGGTGCTGGGGCCAACGTCCTGACTTTC. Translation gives CASSLSSGAGANVLTF. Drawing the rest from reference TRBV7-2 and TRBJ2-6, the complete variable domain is GAGVSQSPSNKVTEKGKDVELRCDPISGHTALYWYRQSLGQGLEFLIYFQGNSAPDKSGLPSDRFSAERTGGSVSTLTIQRTQQEDSAVYLCASSLSSGAGANVLTFGAGSRLTVL.

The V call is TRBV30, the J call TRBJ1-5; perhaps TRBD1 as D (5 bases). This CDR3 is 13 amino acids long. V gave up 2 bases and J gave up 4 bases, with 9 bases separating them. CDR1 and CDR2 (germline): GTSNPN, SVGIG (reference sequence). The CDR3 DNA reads TGTGCCTGGAGTAAAGGGGTTAATCAGCCCCAGCATTTT. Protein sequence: CAWSKGVNQPQHF.

In DNA form, the CDR3 reads TGTGCCAGCAGCTTAGAGGGGAGCGGACTAGCCCCCACAGATACGCAGTATTTT. Translated, it gives CASSLEGSGLAPTDTQYF. The chain is built from TRBV11-2 and TRBJ2-3; 8 positions agree with TRBD2. The germline V gene encodes CDR1 SGHAT and CDR2 FQNNGV. Trimming removed 0 bases from V and 2 bases from J; junction bases left unmatched: 10. The CDR3 is 18 residues long.

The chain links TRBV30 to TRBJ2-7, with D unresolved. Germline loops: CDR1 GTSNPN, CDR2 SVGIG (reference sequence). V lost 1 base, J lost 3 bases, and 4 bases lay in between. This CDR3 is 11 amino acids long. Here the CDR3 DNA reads TGTGCCTGGAGTGACATCTACGAGCAGTACTTC. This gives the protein CAWSDIYEQYF. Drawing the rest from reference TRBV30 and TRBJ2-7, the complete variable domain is SQTIHQWPATLVQPVGSPLSLECTVEGTSNPNLYWYRQAAGRGLQLLFYSVGIGQISSEVPQNLSASRPQDRQFILSSKKLLLSDSGFYLCAWSDIYEQYFGPGTRLTVT.